Described below is a single TCR beta chain sequence and its context. As yet, its antigen is unknown. This entry is derived from a study of graft-versus-host responses after intestinal transplantation. For the study at large: Recipients across the board were started on anti-thymocyte globulin induction, then kept on tacrolimus and steroids for around three years.

Only in-frame clones appear in the TCRdb table, and some are missing; sequencing was by immunoSEQ multiplex PCR. The sample records 40,000 to 45,000 clones, roughly 95% being singletons. General study findings and limits: GvH clones turned up in recipient marrow; some had shown up first in ileum or blood.

Sequencing used unstimulated CD8+ T cells sorted from spleen or lymph node cells, obtained before transplant. This clonotype originated in a human donor who was the organ donor for an intestinal transplant.

The CDR3 reads CAHPDPNYGYTF. As DNA, the CDR3 is TGTGCACATCCTGACCCAAACTATGGCTACACCTTC. The rearrangement joins TRBV19 to TRBJ1-2; D unclear. Germline-derived CDR1 and CDR2 are LNHDA and SQIVND (reference sequence). The CDR3 is 12 residues long.